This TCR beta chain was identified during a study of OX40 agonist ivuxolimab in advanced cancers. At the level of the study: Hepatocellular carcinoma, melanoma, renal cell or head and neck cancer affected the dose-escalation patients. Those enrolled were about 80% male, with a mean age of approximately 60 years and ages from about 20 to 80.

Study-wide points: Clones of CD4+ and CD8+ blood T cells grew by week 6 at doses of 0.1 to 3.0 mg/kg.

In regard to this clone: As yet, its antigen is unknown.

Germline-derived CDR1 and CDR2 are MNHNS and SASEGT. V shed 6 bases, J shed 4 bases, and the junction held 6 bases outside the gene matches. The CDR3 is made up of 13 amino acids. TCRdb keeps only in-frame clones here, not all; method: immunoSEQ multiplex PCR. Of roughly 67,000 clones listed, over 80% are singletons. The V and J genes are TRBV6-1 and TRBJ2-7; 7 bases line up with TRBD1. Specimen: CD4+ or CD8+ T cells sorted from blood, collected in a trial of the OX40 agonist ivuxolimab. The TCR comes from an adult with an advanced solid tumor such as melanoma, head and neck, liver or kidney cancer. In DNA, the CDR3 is TGTGCCAGCAGCGACAGGGCTAGGTACGAGCAGTACTTC. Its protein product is CASSDRARYEQYF.